A single sample is the source of the 19 T cell receptor beta chains below, sequenced in a study of Graves' ophthalmopathy and Graves' hyperthyroidism. CDR3 regions of TCR beta were amplified from RNA transcripts. HTBI-primed first-round RT-PCR preceded second-round multiplex PCR. TCRdb analysed the multiplex PCR reads with MiXCR anew, one entry per CDR3 protein. The table has under 800,000 distinct CDR3 sequences, roughly 20% seen once. What was sequenced was peripheral blood. These receptors all come from a woman aged 18 to 35 with stable Graves' hyperthyroidism. Some clones in this sample may be carry-over from other donors' samples.

The V and J genes are TRBV20-1 and TRBJ2-7; D perhaps matches TRBD2 (6 bases). Trimming shortened V by 0 bases and J by 2 bases, and 11 bases separated the two germline ends. Germline CDR1 and CDR2: DFQATT and SNEGSKA (reference sequence). The CDR3 is made up of 14 amino acids. CDR3 nucleotides: TGCAGTGCTAGAGATTATGGGGGGACCTACGAGCAGTACTTC. Encoded protein: CSARDYGGTYEQYF.

The chain carries TRBV28 and TRBJ1-1; possibly TRBD1 for D (5 bases). This CDR3 spans 14 amino acids. Per germline, CDR1 MDHEN and CDR2 SYDVKM. Trimming removed 3 bases at V and 6 bases at J, with 14 bases between. CDR3 DNA: TGTGCCAGCAGTTTCGGGGGTGAAGCCGCTGAAGCTTTCTTT. Translated: CASSFGGEAAEAFF.

The chain recombines TRBV6-2 or TRBV6-3 with TRBJ1-6; 8 nucleotides line up with TRBD1. This CDR3 spans 17 amino acids. Germline V lookup: CDR1 MNHEY, CDR2 SVGEGT. J was trimmed by 7 bases and V by 6 bases; bases with no gene match: 14. The CDR3 protein is CASRKGQDVLPNSPLHF. For the CDR3, the DNA is TGTGCCAGCAGGAAGGGACAGGACGTTTTACCGAATTCACCCCTCCACTTT.

In this sample, this clonotype turned up many times. The rearrangement uses TRBV5-1 and TRBJ2-2; D is unclear. V lost 0 bases, J lost 3 bases, and 9 bases lay in between. The CDR3 is 15 residues long. Germline CDR1 is SGHRS and CDR2 is YFSETQ. This CDR3 is CASSLDGRDTGELFF. The CDR3 DNA is TGCGCCAGCAGCTTGGACGGTCGGGACACCGGGGAGCTGTTTTTT.

This clonotype appeared many times. The chain is built from TRBV28 and TRBJ1-5, with 9 bases lining up with TRBD1. Germline-derived CDR1 and CDR2 are MDHEN and SYDVKM. CDR3 length: 15 amino acids. With V trimmed by 6 bases and J by 0 bases, 3 bases remained unmatched. CDR3 residues: CASRRTGVSNQPQHF. The DNA of the CDR3 is TGTGCCAGCAGGCGGACAGGGGTTAGCAATCAGCCCCAGCATTTT.

The CDR3 loop reads CASSLAGLHSYEQYF. DNA for the CDR3: TGCGCCAGCAGCTTGGCAGGGCTCCACTCTTACGAGCAGTACTTC. The chain is built from TRBV5-1 and TRBJ2-7, with D perhaps matching TRBD1 (5 bases). With 0 bases removed from V and 4 bases from J, the gap between germline ends came to 14 bases. The germline CDR1 and CDR2 sequences are SGHRS and YFSETQ. This CDR3 has 15 residues.

This clonotype was seen only a few times. The V gene is TRBV7-9, the J gene TRBJ1-5, with 7 bases identical to TRBD1. The germline gives CDR1 SEHNR, CDR2 FQNEAQ (reference sequence). The J segment lost 9 bases and the V segment lost 4 bases, leaving 6 bases of the junction unmatched. The CDR3 runs 13 residues. The CDR3 reads CASSSQGEGPQHF. The CDR3 coding sequence is TGTGCCAGCAGCTCCCAGGGGGAGGGGCCCCAGCATTTT.

Ten or more counts support this clonotype. The CDR3 spells CASSYTSGGASEQYF. The CDR3 DNA follows: TGTGCCAGCAGTTATACTAGCGGGGGGGCCAGCGAGCAGTACTTC. The chain is built from TRBV27 and TRBJ2-7; 13 bases line up with TRBD2. Losses at the gene ends were 4 bases for V and 6 bases for J; bases not matched to a gene: 6. The CDR3 consists of 15 residues. Germline assignment: CDR1 MNHEY and CDR2 SMNVEV (reference sequence).

The chain has TRBV6-2 or TRBV6-3 and TRBJ1-2; D remains ambiguous. The CDR3 length is 14 residues. Trimming removed 3 bases at V and 4 bases at J, with 12 bases between. Germline V lookup: CDR1 MNHEY, CDR2 SVGEGT. The CDR3: CASSYSPTSYGYTF. In DNA, the CDR3 is TGTGCCAGCAGTTATTCACCGACAAGCTATGGCTACACCTTC.

This clonotype was detected many times. The chain recombines TRBV29-1 with TRBJ2-2, with TRBD2 identical over 7 bases. CDR3 size: 15 residues. The V segment lost 6 bases and the J segment 0 bases; nucleotides outside the gene matches: 7. Looked up from germline, CDR1 is SQVTM and CDR2 is ANQGSEA. CDR3 nucleotide sequence: TGCAGCGTAGATCAGCGGGGAGCGAACACCGGGGAGCTGTTTTTT. It encodes CSVDQRGANTGELFF.

This clonotype has at least ten counts. This chain uses TRBV7-3 with TRBJ1-3; D is undetermined. V was pared by 5 bases and J by 4 bases, with 12 bases between. Germline CDR1 is SGHTA and CDR2 is FQGTGA. This CDR3 comprises 14 residues. The CDR3 DNA sequence: TGTGCCAGCAGCACCGGTGGAGGCGGAAACACCATATATTTT. This encodes CASSTGGGGNTIYF. Combining the CDR3 with reference TRBV7-3 and TRBJ1-3 gives the whole variable domain GAGVSQTPSNKVTEKGKYVELRCDPISGHTALYWYRQSLGQGPEFLIYFQGTGAADDSGLPNDRFFAVRPEGSVSTLKIQRTERGDSAVYLCASSTGGGGNTIYFGEGSWLTVV.

This clonotype has a count of ten or more. The chain recombines TRBV20-1 with TRBJ1-2; TRBD1 matches at 8 bases. Germline loops: CDR1 DFQATT, CDR2 SNEGSKA (reference sequence). The V gene end was trimmed by 7 bases and the J gene end by 8 bases; junction bases not matched to a gene: 12. The CDR3 length is 13 residues. CDR3 amino acids: CSVSYPGGVGYTF. The CDR3 region has the DNA TGCAGTGTTAGCTACCCAGGGGGCGTCGGCTACACCTTC.

This clonotype came up many times. The chain has TRBV19 and TRBJ1-5; possibly TRBD1 for D (5 bases). Trimming removed 4 bases at V and 2 bases at J, with 12 bases between. Germline assignment: CDR1 LNHDA and CDR2 SQIVND (reference sequence). This CDR3 spans 15 amino acids. The DNA of the CDR3 is TGTGCCAGTAGTAGTAGAGGGGTAGGCAATCAGCCCCAGCATTTT. Translated: CASSSRGVGNQPQHF.

At least ten counts were recorded for this clonotype. This chain connects TRBV4-1 to TRBJ1-6; no reliable D call. V was shortened by 1 base and J by 5 bases, with 12 bases between the two germline ends. The length of the CDR3 is 16 residues. Germline CDR1 reads MGHRA; CDR2 reads YSYEKL. The CDR3 loop reads CASSQVQAFHNSPLHF. CDR3 sequence (DNA): TGCGCCAGCAGCCAAGTTCAGGCGTTTCATAATTCACCCCTCCACTTT.

This clonotype was counted a single time. J is TRBJ2-5 and V is TRBV7-2, with 13 nucleotides matching TRBD2. Germline V gives CDR1 SGHTA, CDR2 FQGNSA. The CDR3 extends over 16 amino acids. The junction had 6 bases not matched to a gene; V was cut back by 4 bases and J by 4 bases. In DNA form, the CDR3 reads TGTGCCAGCAGCTACGGACTAGCGGGAGTATCAGAGACCCAGTACTTC. It specifies CASSYGLAGVSETQYF.

Only a few counts were recorded for this clonotype. This could be a read error, since a much larger clone is one nucleotide away. The chain has TRBV11-2 and TRBJ1-2; D is ambiguous. The CDR3 has 15 residues. The V end was cut by 1 base, the J end by 3 bases, with 12 bases between. Germline CDR1 reads SGHAT; CDR2 reads FQNNGV. The CDR3 reads CASSLVIGEDYGYTF. The CDR3 bases are TGTGCCAGCAGCTTAGTTATCGGAGAGGACTATGGCTACACCTTC.

The rearrangement joins TRBV6-1 to TRBJ2-5, with D perhaps TRBD1 or TRBD2 (5 bases each). Germline CDR1 is MNHNS and CDR2 is SASEGT. The V and J ends lost 6 bases and 5 bases respectively, with 16 bases between them. This CDR3 is built from 14 residues. The CDR3 DNA reads TGTGCCAGCAGCCAAGGGGACGCCGCGGAGACCCAGTACTTC. This translates into CASSQGDAAETQYF.

This clonotype was seen many times. This chain joins TRBV20-1 and TRBJ1-2, with TRBD1 matching over 9 bases. J was trimmed by 5 bases and V by 2 bases; bases with no gene match: 3. This CDR3 comprises 13 residues. Germline-derived CDR1 and CDR2 are DFQATT and SNEGSKA (reference sequence). In DNA form, the CDR3 reads TGCAGTGCTAGAATGGACAGGGGATATGGCTACACCTTC. Protein product: CSARMDRGYGYTF.

The chain combines TRBV11-2 with TRBJ2-7, with D unclear. The CDR3 length is 14 residues. The germline V and J ends were trimmed by 7 bases and 3 bases, with 16 bases remaining between them. Germline assignment: CDR1 SGHAT and CDR2 FQNNGV. The CDR3 bases are TGTGCCAGCAAGGCTACACATCTATTCTACGAGCAGTACTTC. Protein product: CASKATHLFYEQYF.